These 4 T cell receptor beta chains originate from one sample sequenced in a study of T cells in Graves' hyperthyroidism and ophthalmopathy. The TCR beta CDR3 regions underwent amplification using RNA transcripts as the source. Primed by the HTBI set, a first-round RT-PCR was run on the TCR CDR3. TCRdb recomputed calls from the multiplex PCR reads with MiXCR, one row per CDR3 protein. The data show approximately 720,000 distinct CDR3 sequences, over 15% seen once. The sequenced sample was blood. The receptors were sampled from a woman aged 45 to 65 with Graves' hyperthyroidism that later progressed to Graves' ophthalmopathy.

This clonotype was recorded a few times. The chain carries TRBV19 and TRBJ2-5, with 7 nucleotides matching TRBD1. V trimming: 6 bases; J trimming: 5 bases; junction bases outside the gene matches: 15. The CDR3 is made up of 16 amino acids. CDR1 is LNHDA and CDR2 is SQIVND in the germline V gene (reference sequence). The CDR3 region is CASRITGAARPETQYF. The CDR3 DNA reads TGTGCCAGTAGAATCACAGGGGCCGCCCGACCCGAGACCCAGTACTTC. Full variable domain (outside the CDR3, taken from reference TRBV19 and TRBJ2-5): DGGITQSPKYLFRKEGQNVTLSCEQNLNHDAMYWYRQDPGQGLRLIYYSQIVNDFQKGDIAEGYSVSREKKESFPLTVTSAQKNPTAFYLCASRITGAARPETQYFGPGTRLLVL.

This rearrangement joins TRBV5-5 to TRBJ1-1; D gene unclear. Trimming pared 4 bases from V and 6 bases from J, leaving 16 bases between. In germline, CDR1 is SGHKS, CDR2 YYEKEE (reference sequence). The CDR3 has 14 amino acids. The CDR3 spells CASSLATGEPEAFF. Here the CDR3 DNA reads TGTGCCAGCAGCCTAGCAACGGGAGAACCTGAAGCTTTCTTT.

The V and J genes are TRBV27 and TRBJ2-7; D is tentatively TRBD1 or TRBD2 (5 bases each). Germline values: CDR1 MNHEY, CDR2 SMNVEV (reference sequence). The CDR3 is made up of 13 amino acids. The ends were cut back, 6 bases at V and 4 bases at J, with 13 bases in the middle. In DNA form, the CDR3 reads TGTGCCAGCAGCATGAGGGGTATGTACGAGCAGTACTTC. This encodes CASSMRGMYEQYF.

This clonotype occurred a few times. This chain joins TRBV9 and TRBJ2-1; 9 positions match TRBD2. With V trimmed by 1 base and J by 2 bases, 4 bases remained unmatched. Looked up from germline, CDR1 is SGDLS and CDR2 is YYNGEE. The CDR3 is 16 amino acids. The chain's CDR3 is CASSVSSGATYNEQFF. The CDR3, as DNA: TGTGCCAGCAGCGTATCTAGCGGGGCGACCTACAATGAGCAGTTCTTC.